This TCR beta chain is from a study of cytomegalovirus exposure and HLA in healthy donors. Concerning this clone itself: No antigen is known for it.

The study ran its PCR with 60 Vbeta and 13 Jbeta primers. Authors' data handling: The authors later counted 65 million to 90 million unique TCR beta chains, approximately 12 million of them shared. Libraries were prepared by immunoSEQ multiplex PCR; TCRdb keeps only in-frame clonotypes and omits some of them. D and trimming were read from the DNA, whereas the V and J calls and clone size are those reported in that table. This table has 150,000 or so clones, under 85% appearing once. Study outcomes and limitations: The authors later found HLA-associated TCR beta chains more clonally expanded than equally common others.

The ends lost 7 bases at V and 3 bases at J; junction bases unmatched: 6. Germline-derived CDR1 and CDR2 are LNHDA and SQIVND (reference sequence). This CDR3 is built from 14 residues. The chain uses TRBV19 and TRBJ2-3; the match to TRBD1 covers 8 bases. Sequencing was done on a sample of PBMCs. The receptor was derived from a man younger than 35 in good health and CMV-seronegative. CDR3 sequence: CASIPGGATDTQYF. The DNA for the CDR3 is TGTGCCAGTATCCCAGGGGGCGCAACAGATACGCAGTATTTT.